This TCR beta chain was captured in a study of T cells after yellow fever vaccination. The CDR3 contains 15 residues. With 1 base removed from V and 0 bases from J, the gap between germline ends came to 4 bases. There are many counts of this clonotype. TCRdb recomputed calls from the 5' RACE reads with MiXCR, one row per CDR3 protein. This sample yields about 47,000 distinct CDR3 sequences, of which 7.4% are seen a single time; 28% belongs to the top ten. The sequencing here drew on CD8+ T cells sorted from PBMCs, taken roughly 15 days after the first yellow fever vaccination. J is TRBJ2-6 and V is TRBV12-3 or TRBV12-4; D not certain. This TCR was recovered from a man aged 18 to 35 who received the YFV17D yellow fever vaccine. For the CDR3, the DNA is TGTGCCAGCAGTTTAGTGGGCTCTGGGGCCAACGTCCTGACTTTC. It specifies CASSLVGSGANVLTF.